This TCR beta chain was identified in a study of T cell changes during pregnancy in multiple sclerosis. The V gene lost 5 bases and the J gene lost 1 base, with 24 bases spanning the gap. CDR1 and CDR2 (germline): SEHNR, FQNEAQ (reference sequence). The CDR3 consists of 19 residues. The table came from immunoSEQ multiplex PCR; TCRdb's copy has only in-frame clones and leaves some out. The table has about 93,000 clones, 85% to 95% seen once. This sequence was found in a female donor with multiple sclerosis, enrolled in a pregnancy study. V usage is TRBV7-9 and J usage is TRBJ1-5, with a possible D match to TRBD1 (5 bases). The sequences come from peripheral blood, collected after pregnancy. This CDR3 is CASSGRPGTPASSNQPQHF. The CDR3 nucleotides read TGTGCCAGCAGCGGTAGACCCGGGACTCCCGCGAGCAGCAATCAGCCCCAGCATTTT.